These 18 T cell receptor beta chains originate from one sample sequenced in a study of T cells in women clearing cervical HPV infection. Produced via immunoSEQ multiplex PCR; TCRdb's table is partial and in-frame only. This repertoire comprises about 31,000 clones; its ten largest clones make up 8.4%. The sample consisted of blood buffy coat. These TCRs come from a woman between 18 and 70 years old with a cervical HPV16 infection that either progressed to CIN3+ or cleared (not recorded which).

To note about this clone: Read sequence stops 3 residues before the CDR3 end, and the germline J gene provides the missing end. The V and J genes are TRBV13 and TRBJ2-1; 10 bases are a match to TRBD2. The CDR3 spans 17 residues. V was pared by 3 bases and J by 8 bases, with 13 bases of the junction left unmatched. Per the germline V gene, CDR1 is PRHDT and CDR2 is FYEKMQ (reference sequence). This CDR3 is CASSLRLAGVGGHEQFF. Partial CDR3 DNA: TGTGCCAGCAGCTTGAGGCTAGCGGGGGTCGGGGGCCATGAG.

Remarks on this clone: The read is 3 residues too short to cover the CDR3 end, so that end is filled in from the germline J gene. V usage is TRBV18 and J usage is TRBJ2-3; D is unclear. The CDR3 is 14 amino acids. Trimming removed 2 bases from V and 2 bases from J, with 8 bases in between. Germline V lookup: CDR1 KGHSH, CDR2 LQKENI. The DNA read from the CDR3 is TGTGCCAGCTCACCAAACAGAGACACAGATACG. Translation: CASSPNRDTDT. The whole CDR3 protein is CASSPNRDTDTQYF.

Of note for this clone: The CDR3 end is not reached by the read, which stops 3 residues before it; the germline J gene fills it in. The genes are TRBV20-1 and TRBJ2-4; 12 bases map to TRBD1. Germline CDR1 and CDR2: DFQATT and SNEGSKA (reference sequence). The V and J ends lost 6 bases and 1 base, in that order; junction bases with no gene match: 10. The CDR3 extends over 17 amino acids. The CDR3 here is CSATGTGGGGAKNIQYF. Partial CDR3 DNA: TGCAGTGCGACCGGGACAGGGGGCGGGGGGGCCAAAAACATT.

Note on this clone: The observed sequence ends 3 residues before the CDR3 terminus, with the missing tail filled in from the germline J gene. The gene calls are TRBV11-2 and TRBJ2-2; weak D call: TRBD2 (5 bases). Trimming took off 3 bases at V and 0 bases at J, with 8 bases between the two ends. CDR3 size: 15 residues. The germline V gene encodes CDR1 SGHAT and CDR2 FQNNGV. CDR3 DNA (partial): TGTGCCAGCAGCTTCCGGGGATCGAACACCGGGGAG. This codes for CASSFRGSNTGE. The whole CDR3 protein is CASSFRGSNTGELFF.

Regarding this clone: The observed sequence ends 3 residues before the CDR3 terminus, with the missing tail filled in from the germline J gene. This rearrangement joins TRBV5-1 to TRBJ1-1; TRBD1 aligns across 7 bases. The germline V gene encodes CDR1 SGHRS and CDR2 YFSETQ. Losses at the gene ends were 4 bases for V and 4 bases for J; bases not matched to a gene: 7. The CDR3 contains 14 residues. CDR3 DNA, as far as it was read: TGCGCCAGCAGCCACGACAGGGCGGGCACTGAA. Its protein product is CASSHDRAGTE. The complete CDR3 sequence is CASSHDRAGTEAFF.

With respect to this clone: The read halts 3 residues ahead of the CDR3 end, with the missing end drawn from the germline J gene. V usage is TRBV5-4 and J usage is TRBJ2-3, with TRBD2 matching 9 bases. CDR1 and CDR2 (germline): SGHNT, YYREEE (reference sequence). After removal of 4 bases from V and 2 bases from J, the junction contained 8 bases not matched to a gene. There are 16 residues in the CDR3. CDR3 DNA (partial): TGTGCCAGCAGCACAAAGAGCGGGGGGCCCACAGATACG. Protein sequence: CASSTKSGGPTDT. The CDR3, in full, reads CASSTKSGGPTDTQYF. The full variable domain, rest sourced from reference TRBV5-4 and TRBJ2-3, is ETGVTQSPTHLIKTRGQQVTLRCSSQSGHNTVSWYQQALGQGPQFIFQYYREEENGRGNFPPRFSGLQFPNYSSELNVNALELDDSALYLCASSTKSGGPTDTQYFGPGTRLTVL.

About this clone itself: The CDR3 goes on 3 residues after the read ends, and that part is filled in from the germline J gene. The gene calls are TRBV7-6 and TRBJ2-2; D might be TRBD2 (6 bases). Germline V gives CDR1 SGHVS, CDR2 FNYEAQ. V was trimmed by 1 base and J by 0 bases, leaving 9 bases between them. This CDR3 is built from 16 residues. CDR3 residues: CASSLEGGANTGELFF. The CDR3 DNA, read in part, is TGTGCCAGCAGCTTAGAGGGCGGGGCGAACACCGGGGAG.

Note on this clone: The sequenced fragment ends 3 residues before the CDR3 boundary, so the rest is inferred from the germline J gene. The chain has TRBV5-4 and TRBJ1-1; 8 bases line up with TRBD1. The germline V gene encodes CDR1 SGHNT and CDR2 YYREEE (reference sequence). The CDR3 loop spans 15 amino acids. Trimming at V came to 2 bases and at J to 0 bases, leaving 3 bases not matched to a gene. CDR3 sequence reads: CASSLQGVLNTEAFF. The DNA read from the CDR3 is TGTGCCAGCAGCTTACAGGGGGTATTGAACACTGAA.

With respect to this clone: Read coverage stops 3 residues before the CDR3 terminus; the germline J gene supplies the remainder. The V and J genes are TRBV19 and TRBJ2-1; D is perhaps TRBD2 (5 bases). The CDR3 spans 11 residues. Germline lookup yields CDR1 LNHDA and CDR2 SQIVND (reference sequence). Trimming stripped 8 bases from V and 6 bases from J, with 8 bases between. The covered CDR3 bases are TGTGCCAGTCGCCGGGGCAATGAG. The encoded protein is CASRRGNE. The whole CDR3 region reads CASRRGNEQFF.

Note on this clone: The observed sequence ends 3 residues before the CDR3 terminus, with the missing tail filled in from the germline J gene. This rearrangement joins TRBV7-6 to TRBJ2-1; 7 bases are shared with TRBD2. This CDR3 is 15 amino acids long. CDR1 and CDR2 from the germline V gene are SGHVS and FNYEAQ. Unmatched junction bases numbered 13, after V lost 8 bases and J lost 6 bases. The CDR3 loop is CASQAWLAETNEQFF. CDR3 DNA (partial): TGTGCCAGCCAAGCGTGGCTAGCGGAGACCAATGAG.

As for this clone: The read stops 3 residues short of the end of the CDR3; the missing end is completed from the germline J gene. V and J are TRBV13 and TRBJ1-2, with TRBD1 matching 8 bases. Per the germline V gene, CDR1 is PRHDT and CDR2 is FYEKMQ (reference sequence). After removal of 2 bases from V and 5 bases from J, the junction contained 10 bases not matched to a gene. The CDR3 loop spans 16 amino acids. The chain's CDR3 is CASSLRGQAGRYGYTF. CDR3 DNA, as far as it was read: TGTGCCAGCAGCTTACGGGGACAGGCAGGAAGATATGGC.

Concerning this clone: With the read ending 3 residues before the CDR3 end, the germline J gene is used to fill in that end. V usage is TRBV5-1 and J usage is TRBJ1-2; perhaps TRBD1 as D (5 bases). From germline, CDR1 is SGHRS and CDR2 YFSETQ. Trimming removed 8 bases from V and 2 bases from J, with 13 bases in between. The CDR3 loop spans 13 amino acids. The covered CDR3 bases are TGCGCCAGTCAACGGGACTCCAACTATGGC. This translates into CASQRDSNYG. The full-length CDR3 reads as CASQRDSNYGYTF. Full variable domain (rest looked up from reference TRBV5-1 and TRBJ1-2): KAGVTQTPRYLIKTRGQQVTLSCSPISGHRSVSWYQQTPGQGLQFLFEYFSETQRNKGNFPGRFSGRQFSNSRSEMNVSTLELGDSALYLCASQRDSNYGYTFGSGTRLTVV.

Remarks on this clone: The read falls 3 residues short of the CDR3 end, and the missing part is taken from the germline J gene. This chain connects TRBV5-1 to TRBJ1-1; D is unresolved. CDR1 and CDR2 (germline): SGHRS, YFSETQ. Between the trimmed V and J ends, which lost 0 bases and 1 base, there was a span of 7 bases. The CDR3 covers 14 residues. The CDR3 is CASSLGQENTEAFF. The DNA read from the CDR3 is TGCGCCAGCAGCTTGGGGCAGGAGAACACTGAA.

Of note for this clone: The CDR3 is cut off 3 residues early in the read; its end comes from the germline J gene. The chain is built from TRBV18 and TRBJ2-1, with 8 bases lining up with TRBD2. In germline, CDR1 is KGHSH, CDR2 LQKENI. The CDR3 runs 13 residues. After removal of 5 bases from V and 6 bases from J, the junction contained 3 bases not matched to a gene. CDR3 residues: CASSTGGLNEQFF. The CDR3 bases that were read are TGTGCCAGCTCAACGGGGGGGCTCAATGAG.

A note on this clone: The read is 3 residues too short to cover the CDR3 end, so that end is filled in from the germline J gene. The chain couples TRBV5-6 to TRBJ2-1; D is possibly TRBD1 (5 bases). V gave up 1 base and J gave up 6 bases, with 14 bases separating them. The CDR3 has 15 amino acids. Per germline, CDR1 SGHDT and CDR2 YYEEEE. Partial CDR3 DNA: TGTGCCAGCAGCTTGAGGGGCCCCCTGGGCAATGAG. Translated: CASSLRGPLGNE. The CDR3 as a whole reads CASSLRGPLGNEQFF.

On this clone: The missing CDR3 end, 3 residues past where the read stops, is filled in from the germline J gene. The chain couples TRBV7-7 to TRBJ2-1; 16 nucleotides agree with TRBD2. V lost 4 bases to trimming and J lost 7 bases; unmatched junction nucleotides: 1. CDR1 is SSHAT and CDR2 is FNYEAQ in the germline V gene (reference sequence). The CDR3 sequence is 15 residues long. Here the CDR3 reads CASSSGLAGGNEQFF. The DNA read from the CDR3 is TGTGCCAGCAGCTCGGGACTAGCGGGAGGGAATGAG.

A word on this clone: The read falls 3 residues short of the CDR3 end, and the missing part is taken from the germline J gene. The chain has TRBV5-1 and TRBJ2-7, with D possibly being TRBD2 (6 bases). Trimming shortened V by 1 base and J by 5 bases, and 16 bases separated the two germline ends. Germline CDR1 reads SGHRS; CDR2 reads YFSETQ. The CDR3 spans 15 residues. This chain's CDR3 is CASSLRVGGSNEQYF. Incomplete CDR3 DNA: TGCGCCAGCAGCTTGCGGGTGGGGGGTTCCAACGAG.

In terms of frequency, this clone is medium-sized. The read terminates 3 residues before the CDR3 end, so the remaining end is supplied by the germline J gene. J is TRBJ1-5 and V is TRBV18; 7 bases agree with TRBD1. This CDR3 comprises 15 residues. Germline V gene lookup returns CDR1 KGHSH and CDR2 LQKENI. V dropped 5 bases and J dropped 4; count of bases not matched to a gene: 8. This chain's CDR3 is CASSSGSGGNQPQHF. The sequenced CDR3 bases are TGTGCCAGCTCAAGCGGGTCAGGGGGGAATCAGCCC.